This T cell receptor (beta chain) was recovered during a study of cytomegalovirus exposure and HLA in healthy donors. Study outcomes and limitations: Prior analysis indicated that the majority of TCR beta V segments exhibited productivity approximately 87% or approximately 30% of the time.

Amplification used 60 Vbeta primers and 13 Jbeta primers. Clones were sequenced by immunoSEQ multiplex PCR, and TCRdb holds only the in-frame ones, with some missing. Here the sample spans fewer than 200,000 clones, approximately 80% being singletons. Concerning this clone: Its antigen is unidentified.

CDR1 and CDR2 (germline): LGHNA, YSLEER. V lost 1 base and J lost 2, with 15 bases in between. The CDR3 loop spans 16 amino acids. The receptor's source is a man under 40 in good health and CMV-seropositive. Sequencing was performed on PBMCs. The chain joins TRBV4-3 to TRBJ2-7; a weak D match, TRBD1 (6 bases). This chain's CDR3 is CASSQGVRTDPYEQYF. In DNA form, the CDR3 reads TGCGCCAGCAGCCAAGGGGTAAGGACAGACCCCTACGAGCAGTACTTC.